Included here is one T cell receptor (beta chain) sequence, with context. Its antigen is not known. With 60 Vbeta and 13 Jbeta primers, the PCR was carried out. The repertoire was sequenced with immunoSEQ multiplex PCR; TCRdb's copy has only in-frame clones and lacks some. The sample yields 95,000 to 110,000 clones, roughly 70% seen once. The record originates from a study of cytomegalovirus exposure and HLA in healthy donors. Overall study findings and caveats: The study labeled 170 or so TCR beta chains cytomegalovirus-associated. A later look showed TCR association rates differing by HLA locus, highest for DRB1 and lowest for HLA-C.

The CDR3 covers 15 residues. Germline CDR1 reads MNHEY; CDR2 reads SVGAGI. V shed 2 bases and J 9 bases; nucleotides not matched to a gene: 7. Sequencing was carried out using PBMCs. This chain joins TRBV6-5 and TRBJ2-1; 10 bases line up with TRBD2. The source is a woman aged 40-49 years in good health and CMV-seropositive. Here the CDR3 DNA reads TGTGCCAGCAGTTACCGGGCTAGCGGGGGTTCTGAGCAGTTCTTC. Amino acids: CASSYRASGGSEQFF.